The 29 T cell receptor beta chains below were found in one sample sequenced in a study of shared clonotypes between healthy human individuals. Naive CD8 cells lacked CD45RO and underwent positive selection for CCR7, leaving out terminally differentiated effector memory CD45RA+ cells. The protocol was immunoSEQ multiplex PCR, while the TCRdb copy is restricted to in-frame clones and leaves out a portion. The sample contains approximately 740,000 clones, about 91% of which appear only once. Sample: naive CD8+ T cells sorted from blood. These TCRs come from a man younger than 40 in good health.

V usage is TRBV28 and J usage is TRBJ2-1; no firm D call. The V end was cut by 6 bases, the J end by 3 bases, with 18 bases between. The V gene's germline CDR1 is MDHEN and CDR2 SYDVKM. This CDR3 is 16 amino acids long. Written as DNA, the CDR3 is TGTGCCAGCAGACCCGCCTCCCTTGTTGGCTACAATGAGCAGTTCTTC. This encodes CASRPASLVGYNEQFF.

The V gene is TRBV29-1, the J gene TRBJ2-5, with 8 bases matching TRBD2. There are 15 residues in the CDR3. CDR1 is SQVTM and CDR2 is ANQGSEA in the germline V gene. With 0 bases clipped from V and 3 bases from J, the junction kept 6 bases outside the gene matches. The CDR3: CSVEDPGLEEETQYF. For the CDR3, the DNA is TGCAGCGTTGAAGATCCGGGACTAGAAGAAGAGACCCAGTACTTC.

This clone came up once. At one end the junction does not follow the germline gene, possibly because of a read error. The V call is TRBV7-7, the J call TRBJ2-1; the D call may be TRBD1 or TRBD2 (5 bases each). The CDR3 is 14 residues long. The germline V gene encodes CDR1 SSHAT and CDR2 FNYEAQ (reference sequence). The CDR3 nucleotides are TGTGCTAGCAGCTTAGGTGGGGGCTACAATGAGCAGTTCTTC. It is translated as CASSLGGGYNEQFF.

This chain joins TRBV19 and TRBJ2-7; D perhaps matches TRBD2 (5 bases). The CDR3 has 13 amino acids. V was trimmed by 2 bases and J by 5 bases, leaving 10 bases between them. The germline V gene has CDR1 LNHDA and CDR2 SQIVND (reference sequence). As DNA, the CDR3 is TGTGCCAGTAGTATACCCCCGGAGGACGAGCAGTACTTC. Translation: CASSIPPEDEQYF.

The chain is built from TRBV7-9 and TRBJ2-1, with 10 positions matching TRBD1. The germline CDR1 and CDR2 sequences are SEHNR and FQNEAQ (reference sequence). V shed 5 bases, J shed 7 bases, and the junction held 14 bases outside the gene matches. There are 17 residues in the CDR3. The CDR3 is CASSPVPGQGPPNEQFF. The CDR3 nucleotides are TGTGCCAGCAGCCCCGTACCGGGACAGGGGCCTCCGAATGAGCAGTTCTTC.

This chain joins TRBV19 and TRBJ2-7; D not resolved. Per germline, CDR1 LNHDA and CDR2 SQIVND (reference sequence). Trimming shortened V by 4 bases and J by 3 bases, and 7 bases separated the two germline ends. The CDR3 runs 12 residues. CDR3 coding DNA: TGTGCCAGTAGTACGAACAACTACGAGCAGTACTTC. Translated, it gives CASSTNNYEQYF.

The chain is built from TRBV5-1 and TRBJ2-1; weak D call: TRBD2 (5 bases). This CDR3 contains 13 residues. V was trimmed by 4 bases and J by 5 bases, leaving 10 bases between them. Germline values: CDR1 SGHRS, CDR2 YFSETQ. The CDR3 bases are TGCGCCAGCAGCGGCGGACTCGACAATGAGCAGTTCTTC. Translated: CASSGGLDNEQFF. Looking up the rest from reference TRBV5-1 and TRBJ2-1 gives the full variable domain: KAGVTQTPRYLIKTRGQQVTLSCSPISGHRSVSWYQQTPGQGLQFLFEYFSETQRNKGNFPGRFSGRQFSNSRSEMNVSTLELGDSALYLCASSGGLDNEQFFGPGTRLTVL.

The CDR3 spells CASSLVGGAEAFF. CDR3 sequence (DNA): TGCGCCAGCAGCTTGGTAGGGGGGGCTGAAGCTTTCTTT. The chain has TRBV5-1 and TRBJ1-1, with a possible D match to TRBD1 (6 bases). The CDR3 is 13 amino acids. The germline V gene has CDR1 SGHRS and CDR2 YFSETQ. V lost 0 bases to trimming and J lost 6 bases, with 9 bases between them.

V gene TRBV9 combines with J gene TRBJ2-2; 7 bases fit TRBD1. Germline V gene data show CDR1 as SGDLS and CDR2 as YYNGEE. Trimming took 0 bases from V and 0 from J; bases not matched to a gene: 5. The CDR3 is made up of 17 amino acids. In DNA form, the CDR3 reads TGTGCCAGCAGCGTAGCATCCGGGACAGCGAACACCGGGGAGCTGTTTTTT. Translated: CASSVASGTANTGELFF.

The chain couples TRBV5-4 to TRBJ1-5; D possibly corresponds to TRBD1 (5 bases). The V end lost 3 bases, the J end lost 0 bases, and 7 bases lay between the germline ends. The germline V gene encodes CDR1 SGHNT and CDR2 YYREEE (reference sequence). This CDR3 is 14 amino acids long. The DNA of the CDR3 is TGTGCCAGCAGCTCGGGGGGTAGCAATCAGCCCCAGCATTTT. It codes for CASSSGGSNQPQHF.

Turning to this clone: The sample has other DNA sequences that encode this CDR3 too. The V and J genes are TRBV5-1 and TRBJ2-3; TRBD2 matches 7 bases. CDR1 and CDR2 (germline): SGHRS, YFSETQ. The CDR3 runs 16 residues. The trim removed 0 bases at V and 2 bases at J, leaving 6 bases unmatched. This chain's CDR3 is CASSLAQGGVTDTQYF. The CDR3, as DNA: TGCGCCAGCAGCTTGGCGCAGGGAGGGGTCACAGATACGCAGTATTTT.

The V gene is TRBV13, the J gene TRBJ2-7; TRBD2 might be the D (5 bases). Per germline, CDR1 PRHDT and CDR2 FYEKMQ (reference sequence). Trimming cost V 5 bases and J 0 bases, with 14 bases left between them. This CDR3 contains 15 residues. The CDR3 nucleotides read TGTGCCAGCAGCCGGACCGGGGTAAGCTCCTACGAGCAGTACTTC. Translation: CASSRTGVSSYEQYF.

This clone has more than one count but fewer than ten. The CDR3 sequence: CASSPLAVPYNEQFF. Written as DNA, the CDR3 is TGTGCCAGCTCACCACTGGCGGTTCCCTACAATGAGCAGTTCTTC. This chain links TRBV18 with TRBJ2-1; D gene ambiguous. The V gene lost 1 base and the J gene lost 2 bases, with 9 bases spanning the gap. This CDR3 region has 15 residues. From germline, CDR1 is KGHSH and CDR2 LQKENI. Complete variable domain (other parts from reference TRBV18 and TRBJ2-1): NAGVMQNPRHLVRRRGQEARLRCSPMKGHSHVYWYRQLPEEGLKFMVYLQKENIIDESGMPKERFSAEFPKEGPSILRIQQVVRGDSAAYFCASSPLAVPYNEQFFGPGTRLTVL.

V gene TRBV4-2 combines with J gene TRBJ2-3, with TRBD2 matching 10 bases. The CDR3 is 16 amino acids. V dropped 3 bases and J dropped 2; count of bases not matched to a gene: 5. Germline CDR1 and CDR2: LGHNA and YNFKEQ. The CDR3 spells CASSHGLAETTDTQYF. DNA of the CDR3: TGTGCCAGCAGCCACGGACTAGCGGAGACCACAGATACGCAGTATTTT.

The genes are TRBV19 and TRBJ2-7, with D perhaps matching TRBD1 (6 bases). The CDR3 totals 14 residues. The germline V and J ends were trimmed by 5 bases and 2 bases, with 13 bases remaining between them. The germline V gene encodes CDR1 LNHDA and CDR2 SQIVND (reference sequence). The DNA for the CDR3 is TGTGCCAGTAGTCAAAGCAGGGGAACCTACGAGCAGTACTTC. Translating it yields CASSQSRGTYEQYF. The full variable domain, completed using reference TRBV19 and TRBJ2-7, is DGGITQSPKYLFRKEGQNVTLSCEQNLNHDAMYWYRQDPGQGLRLIYYSQIVNDFQKGDIAEGYSVSREKKESFPLTVTSAQKNPTAFYLCASSQSRGTYEQYFGPGTRLTVT.

The V and J genes are TRBV5-6 and TRBJ1-1; weak D call: TRBD1 (6 bases). Germline V gene sequence: CDR1 SGHDT, CDR2 YYEEEE. V was clipped by 0 bases and J by 1 base, with 7 bases between them. This CDR3 comprises 14 residues. The CDR3, as DNA: TGTGCCAGCAGCTTGGTCAGGGGGAACACTGAAGCTTTCTTT. It specifies CASSLVRGNTEAFF. Drawing the rest from reference TRBV5-6 and TRBJ1-1, the complete variable domain is DAGVTQSPTHLIKTRGQQVTLRCSPKSGHDTVSWYQQALGQGPQFIFQYYEEEERQRGNFPDRFSGHQFPNYSSELNVNALLLGDSALYLCASSLVRGNTEAFFGQGTRLTVV.

The genes are TRBV28 and TRBJ2-7, with TRBD2 identical over 7 bases. CDR1 and CDR2 (germline): MDHEN, SYDVKM. Trimming removed 5 bases from V and 2 bases from J; junction bases left unmatched: 6. The CDR3 extends over 14 amino acids. DNA for the CDR3: TGTGCCAGCAGTCTGCGGGAGAGCCCCTACGAGCAGTACTTC. The encoded protein is CASSLRESPYEQYF.

This chain links TRBV11-2 with TRBJ2-1; TRBD2 matches 10 bases. The CDR3 covers 15 residues. V lost 7 bases and J lost 5; bases outside the gene matches: 8. Germline assignment: CDR1 SGHAT and CDR2 FQNNGV. The CDR3 DNA sequence: TGTGCCAGCACTCCCGGGACTAGCGCGCACAATGAGCAGTTCTTC. It translates to CASTPGTSAHNEQFF.

The chain employs TRBV4-1 and TRBJ1-1, with D hard to call. V lost 4 bases and J lost 7, with 16 bases in between. The germline gives CDR1 MGHRA, CDR2 YSYEKL. This CDR3 is 14 amino acids long. The chain's CDR3 is CASSPPSGAGEAFF. The DNA for the CDR3 is TGCGCCAGCAGCCCCCCCTCGGGCGCCGGTGAAGCTTTCTTT.

This clone was recorded once. The CDR3: CASSQGGRETQYF. CDR3 sequence (DNA): TGTGCCAGCAGCCAAGGGGGACGAGAGACCCAGTACTTC. The chain is built from TRBV16 and TRBJ2-5; D may correspond to TRBD1 or TRBD2 (5 bases each). Deletions cut 2 bases from V and 4 bases from J, with 8 bases between. In germline, CDR1 is KGHSY, CDR2 FQNENV. The CDR3 has 13 amino acids.

This chain uses TRBV10-2 with TRBJ2-7; 8 bases match TRBD1. This CDR3 is built from 15 residues. CDR1 is WSHSY, CDR2 SAAADI, per germline. V gave up 7 bases and J gave up 0 bases; unmatched junction bases: 8. DNA for the CDR3: TGCGCCAGCATCGAGACAGGGGTCAGCTCCTACGAGCAGTACTTC. This gives the protein CASIETGVSSYEQYF.

This chain's CDR3 is CASSSQTSGSHNEQFF. CDR3 nucleotides: TGCGCCAGCAGTTCTCAGACTAGCGGGAGCCACAATGAGCAGTTCTTC. The V and J genes are TRBV5-1 and TRBJ2-1; TRBD2 agrees at 12 bases. CDR3 size: 16 residues. Germline V gene data show CDR1 as SGHRS and CDR2 as YFSETQ. V lost 5 bases, J lost 5 bases, and 8 bases stayed unmatched.

The chain recombines TRBV27 with TRBJ2-3, with 8 bases aligning to TRBD1. The junction had 18 bases not matched to a gene; V was cut back by 4 bases and J by 6 bases. This CDR3 region has 18 residues. Germline values: CDR1 MNHEY, CDR2 SMNVEV (reference sequence). The CDR3 is CASSYALAAGGPGDTQYF. The CDR3 DNA is TGTGCCAGCAGTTACGCCCTGGCGGCAGGGGGCCCGGGTGATACGCAGTATTTT.

The chain carries TRBV27 and TRBJ1-5, with D tentatively TRBD1 (5 bases). CDR1 MNHEY and CDR2 SMNVEV come from the germline V gene (reference sequence). V dropped 3 bases and J dropped 5 bases, with 11 bases sitting between them. The CDR3 consists of 14 residues. The CDR3 is CASSLSGPDQPQHF. DNA for the CDR3: TGTGCCAGCAGTTTGTCAGGGCCGGATCAGCCCCAGCATTTT.

The genes are TRBV2 and TRBJ2-7; TRBD1 is a possible D gene (5 bases). CDR1 and CDR2 (germline): SNHLY, FYNNEI. V lost 8 bases, J lost 6 bases, and 8 bases lay in between. This CDR3 spans 10 amino acids. CDR3: CASQGGEQYF. In DNA, the CDR3 is TGTGCCAGCCAGGGTGGCGAGCAGTACTTC.

V usage is TRBV5-4 and J usage is TRBJ2-5; 14 bases fit TRBD2. The CDR3 loop spans 18 amino acids. CDR1 and CDR2 from the germline V gene are SGHNT and YYREEE (reference sequence). V trimming: 0 bases; J trimming: 0 bases; junction bases outside the gene matches: 4. The CDR3 spells CASSLGTSGRTYQETQYF. The DNA of the CDR3 is TGTGCCAGCAGCTTGGGGACTAGCGGGAGGACGTACCAAGAGACCCAGTACTTC. Full variable domain (outside the CDR3, taken from reference TRBV5-4 and TRBJ2-5): ETGVTQSPTHLIKTRGQQVTLRCSSQSGHNTVSWYQQALGQGPQFIFQYYREEENGRGNFPPRFSGLQFPNYSSELNVNALELDDSALYLCASSLGTSGRTYQETQYFGPGTRLLVL.

This clone is a singleton in its sample. The chain is built from TRBV6-5 and TRBJ2-5, with 11 nucleotides matching TRBD2. V gave up 5 bases and J gave up 4 bases; unmatched junction bases: 6. The CDR3 is made up of 15 amino acids. Germline V gene sequence: CDR1 MNHEY, CDR2 SVGAGI. CDR3 sequence reads: CASSKLAGAGETQYF. CDR3 in DNA: TGTGCCAGCAGTAAACTAGCGGGAGCGGGAGAGACCCAGTACTTC.

The V call is TRBV9, the J call TRBJ2-1; the D call may be TRBD1 or TRBD2 (5 bases each). The CDR3 has 14 residues. Germline V gene sequence: CDR1 SGDLS, CDR2 YYNGEE. Trimming stripped 5 bases from V and 0 bases from J, with 9 bases between. The CDR3 DNA reads as TGTGCCAGCAGTTCTGGGGGCTCCTACAATGAGCAGTTCTTC. It is translated as CASSSGGSYNEQFF.

The chain links TRBV10-2 to TRBJ2-3; no definite D call. V lost 8 bases and J 7 bases, leaving 7 bases between the germline ends. The CDR3 extends over 10 amino acids. Germline values: CDR1 WSHSY, CDR2 SAAADI. The DNA of the CDR3 is TGCGCCAGCTTCCAGAATACGCAGTATTTT. This gives the protein CASFQNTQYF.